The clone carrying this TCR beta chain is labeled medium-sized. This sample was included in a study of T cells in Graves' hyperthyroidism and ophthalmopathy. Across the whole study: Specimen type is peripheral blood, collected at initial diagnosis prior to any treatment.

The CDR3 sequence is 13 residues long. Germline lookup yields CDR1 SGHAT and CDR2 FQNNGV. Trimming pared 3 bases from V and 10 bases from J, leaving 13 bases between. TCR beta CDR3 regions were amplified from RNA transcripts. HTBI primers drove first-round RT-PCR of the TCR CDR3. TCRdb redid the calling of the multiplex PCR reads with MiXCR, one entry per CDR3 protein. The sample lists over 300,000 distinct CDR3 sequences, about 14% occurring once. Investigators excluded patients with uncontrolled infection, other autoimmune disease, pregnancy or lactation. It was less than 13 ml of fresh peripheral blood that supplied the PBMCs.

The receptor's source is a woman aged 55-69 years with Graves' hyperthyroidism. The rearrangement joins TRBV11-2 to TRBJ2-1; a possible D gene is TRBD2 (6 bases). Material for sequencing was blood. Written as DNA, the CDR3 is TGTGCCAGCAGCTTGGAAGCGGGCGGGGAGCAGTTCTTC. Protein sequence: CASSLEAGGEQFF.